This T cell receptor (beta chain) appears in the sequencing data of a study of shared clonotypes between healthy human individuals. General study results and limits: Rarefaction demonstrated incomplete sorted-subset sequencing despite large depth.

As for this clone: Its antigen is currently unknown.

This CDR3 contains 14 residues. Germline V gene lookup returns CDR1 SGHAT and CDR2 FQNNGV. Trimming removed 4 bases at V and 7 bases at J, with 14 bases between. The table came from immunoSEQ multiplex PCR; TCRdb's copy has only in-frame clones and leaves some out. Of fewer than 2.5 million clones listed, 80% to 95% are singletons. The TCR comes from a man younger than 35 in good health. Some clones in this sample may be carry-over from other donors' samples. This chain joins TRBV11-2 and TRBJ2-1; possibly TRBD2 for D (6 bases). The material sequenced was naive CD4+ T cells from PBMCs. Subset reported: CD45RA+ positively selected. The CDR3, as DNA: TGTGCCAGCAGCTCCCCCCGGGGGAAGAATGAGCAGTTCTTC. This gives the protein CASSSPRGKNEQFF. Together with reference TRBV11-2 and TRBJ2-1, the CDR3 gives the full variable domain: EAGVAQSPRYKIIEKRQSVAFWCNPISGHATLYWYQQILGQGPKLLIQFQNNGVVDDSQLPKDRFSAERLKGVDSTLKIQPAKLEDSAVYLCASSSPRGKNEQFFGPGTRLTVL.